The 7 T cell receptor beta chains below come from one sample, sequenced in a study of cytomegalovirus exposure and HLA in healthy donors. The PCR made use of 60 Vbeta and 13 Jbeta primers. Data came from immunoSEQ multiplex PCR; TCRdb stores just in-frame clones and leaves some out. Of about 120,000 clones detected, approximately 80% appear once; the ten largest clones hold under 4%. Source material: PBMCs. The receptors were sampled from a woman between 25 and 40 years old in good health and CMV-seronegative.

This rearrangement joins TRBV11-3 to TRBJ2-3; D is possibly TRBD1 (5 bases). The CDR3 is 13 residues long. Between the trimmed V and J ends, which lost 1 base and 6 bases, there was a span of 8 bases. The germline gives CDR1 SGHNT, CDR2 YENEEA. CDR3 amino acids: CASSLGPGDTQYF. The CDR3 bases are TGTGCCAGCAGCTTAGGACCAGGGGATACGCAGTATTTT.

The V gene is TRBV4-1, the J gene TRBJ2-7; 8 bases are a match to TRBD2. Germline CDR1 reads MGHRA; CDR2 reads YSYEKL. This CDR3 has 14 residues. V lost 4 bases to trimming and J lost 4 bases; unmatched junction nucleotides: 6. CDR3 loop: CASSRGSGAYEQYF. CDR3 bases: TGCGCCAGCAGCCGAGGTAGCGGGGCGTACGAGCAGTACTTC.

Written as DNA, the CDR3 is TGTGCCAGCAGTTCGGGGACAGGGAGCAATCAGCCCCAGCATTTT. Translation: CASSSGTGSNQPQHF. This rearrangement joins TRBV27 to TRBJ1-5; 9 nucleotides match TRBD1. The germline V gene has CDR1 MNHEY and CDR2 SMNVEV (reference sequence). The CDR3 is made up of 15 amino acids. Trimming took 4 bases from V and 1 from J; bases not matched to a gene: 2.

The CDR3 loop reads CASSRPATGIGYTF. In DNA form, the CDR3 reads TGTGCCAGCAGCCGTCCCGCGACAGGGATTGGCTACACCTTC. The gene calls are TRBV7-9 and TRBJ1-2, with 7 bases fitting TRBD1. The CDR3 is 14 amino acids. After removal of 5 bases from V and 7 bases from J, the junction contained 10 bases not matched to a gene. The germline gives CDR1 SEHNR, CDR2 FQNEAQ (reference sequence).

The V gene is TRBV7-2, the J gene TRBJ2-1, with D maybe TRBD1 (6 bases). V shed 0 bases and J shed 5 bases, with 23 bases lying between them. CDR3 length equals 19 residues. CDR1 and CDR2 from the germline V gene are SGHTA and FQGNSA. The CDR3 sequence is CASSLAGAGGSPMDNEQFF. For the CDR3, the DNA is TGTGCCAGCAGCTTAGCGGGGGCTGGCGGGTCTCCTATGGACAATGAGCAGTTCTTC.

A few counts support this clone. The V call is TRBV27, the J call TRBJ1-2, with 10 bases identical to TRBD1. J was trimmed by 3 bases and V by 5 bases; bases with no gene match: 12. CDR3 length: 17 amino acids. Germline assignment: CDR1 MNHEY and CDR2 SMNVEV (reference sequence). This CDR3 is CASSRRSRTGGHYGYTF. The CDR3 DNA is TGTGCCAGCAGTCGACGGAGTCGGACAGGGGGTCACTATGGCTACACCTTC.

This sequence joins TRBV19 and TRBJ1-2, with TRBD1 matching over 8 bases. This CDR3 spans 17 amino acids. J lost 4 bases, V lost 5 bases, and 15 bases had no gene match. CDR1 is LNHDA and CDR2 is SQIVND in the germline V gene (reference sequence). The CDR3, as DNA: TGTGCCAGTAGTCCTTCTCGCCGGGACAGGACATTCTATGGCTACACCTTC. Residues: CASSPSRRDRTFYGYTF.